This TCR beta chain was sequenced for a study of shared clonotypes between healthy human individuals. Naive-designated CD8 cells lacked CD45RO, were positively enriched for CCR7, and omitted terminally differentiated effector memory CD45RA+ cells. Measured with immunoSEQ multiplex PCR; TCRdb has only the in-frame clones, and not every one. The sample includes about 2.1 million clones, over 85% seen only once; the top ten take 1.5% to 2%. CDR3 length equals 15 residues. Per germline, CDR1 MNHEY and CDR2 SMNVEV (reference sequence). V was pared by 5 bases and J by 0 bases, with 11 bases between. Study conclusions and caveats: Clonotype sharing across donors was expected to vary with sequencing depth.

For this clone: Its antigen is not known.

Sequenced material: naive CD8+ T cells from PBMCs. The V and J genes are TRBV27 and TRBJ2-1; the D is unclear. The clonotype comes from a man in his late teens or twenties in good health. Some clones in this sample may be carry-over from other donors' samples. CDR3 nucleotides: TGTGCCAGCAGTCTAATCTTGAGCTCCTACAATGAGCAGTTCTTC. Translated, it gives CASSLILSSYNEQFF.